This T cell receptor (beta chain) was obtained from a study of T cell responses to AZD1222 COVID-19 vaccine. Measured with immunoSEQ multiplex PCR; TCRdb has only the in-frame clones, and not every one. The sample yields about 260,000 clones, 80% to 95% seen once. Trimming took off 5 bases at V and 3 bases at J, with 20 bases between the two ends. CDR3 size: 16 residues. In germline, CDR1 is MNHEY, CDR2 SMNVEV (reference sequence). The source is an adult in good health. Sequences were derived from peripheral blood, sampled on day 0 of AZD1222 vaccination. The J gene is TRBJ2-7, the V gene TRBV27; D is uncertain. The CDR3 reads CASSPPFGPPFYEQYF. The CDR3 DNA follows: TGTGCCAGCAGTCCCCCTTTCGGGCCACCATTCTACGAGCAGTACTTC.